The sequence of this T cell receptor beta chain was determined in a study of blood T cell repertoires in COVID-19. Study details: Italy, Spain and the United States were the sources of the convalescent and acute COVID-19 samples. Sources were T cells, B-cell-depleted T cells, or PBMCs; the material itself was cDNA or gDNA.

Original methodology: Reference gene primers were amplified, and this amplification served to estimate nucleated cell counts. The assay was immunoSEQ multiplex PCR, and TCRdb's table has in-frame clones only and misses some. Clonal size and the V and J genes are those of that table, whereas D and trimming came from the DNA. The data hold 650,000 to 800,000 clones, with approximately 90% observed a single time. The CDR3 spans 14 residues. Per the germline V gene, CDR1 is SNHLY and CDR2 is FYNNEI. Trimming stripped 3 bases from V and 4 bases from J, with 12 bases between. The chain employs TRBV2 and TRBJ1-1; D is ambiguous. This receptor was identified in a woman aged 18 to 35 with acute or convalescent COVID-19. The sample taken for sequencing was peripheral blood. The CDR3 protein is CASSDRAEGTEAFF. The CDR3 nucleotides read TGTGCCAGCAGTGATCGTGCCGAGGGCACTGAAGCTTTCTTT.